One and the same sample provided the 6 T cell receptor beta chains below, sequenced in a study of blood T cell repertoires in COVID-19. Sequencing used immunoSEQ multiplex PCR; TCRdb keeps in-frame clones, though not all of them. The repertoire includes around 250,000 clones, roughly nine tenths of them detected once, and 4.6% sits in the top ten. The sequenced material came from peripheral blood. These receptors all stem from a woman aged 40 to 50 who had recovered from COVID-19.

This CDR3 is CASSQGLDTEAFF. The CDR3 DNA sequence: TGTGCCAGTAGTCAGGGTTTGGACACTGAAGCTTTCTTT. V gene TRBV19 combines with J gene TRBJ1-1, with D possibly being TRBD1 (5 bases). The CDR3 contains 13 residues. Per the germline V gene, CDR1 is LNHDA and CDR2 is SQIVND (reference sequence). Between the trimmed V and J ends, which lost 5 bases and 3 bases, there was a span of 10 bases.

J is TRBJ2-7 and V is TRBV5-1, with 11 bases fitting TRBD1. This CDR3 is 14 amino acids long. V dropped 3 bases and J dropped 3; count of bases not matched to a gene: 2. Germline V CDR1 and CDR2: SGHRS, YFSETQ. The CDR3 is CASSSDRGLYEQYF. CDR3 coding DNA: TGCGCCAGCAGCTCGGACAGGGGGCTCTACGAGCAGTACTTC.

The chain links TRBV30 to TRBJ1-2; 7 bases are a match to TRBD1. Germline V gene data show CDR1 as GTSNPN and CDR2 as SVGIG (reference sequence). V lost 4 bases and J lost 6; bases outside the gene matches: 8. This CDR3 is built from 13 residues. The DNA for the CDR3 is TGTGCCTGGATTCAAGGGGGACAGAATGGCTACACCTTC. This encodes CAWIQGGQNGYTF.

This clone was seen only a few times. V and J are TRBV6-5 and TRBJ1-3, with 7 bases that match TRBD1. Germline CDR1 reads MNHEY; CDR2 reads SVGAGI. Trimming cost V 5 bases and J 0 bases; bases outside gene matches: 4. The CDR3 covers 15 residues. CDR3 in DNA: TGTGCCAGCAGTCTGGACAGGTTCTCTGGAAACACCATATATTTT. This sequence encodes CASSLDRFSGNTIYF.

This clone was seen a few times. The chain is built from TRBV12-3 or TRBV12-4 and TRBJ1-1; no definite D call. Deletions cut 6 bases from V and 7 bases from J, with 9 bases between. The CDR3 spans 11 residues. The CDR3 loop reads CASSGRVEAFF. DNA of the CDR3: TGTGCCAGCAGCGGGAGGGTTGAAGCTTTCTTT.

The chain has TRBV14 and TRBJ2-7; 10 bases align to TRBD2. With 2 bases clipped from V and 2 bases from J, the junction kept 15 bases outside the gene matches. The CDR3 is 19 amino acids. Per the germline V gene, CDR1 is SGHDN and CDR2 is FVKESK. CDR3 in DNA: TGTGCCAGCAGCCAAAGGTTTCCAGGAAGGACTAGCGGAACCTACGAGCAGTACGTC. It specifies CASSQRFPGRTSGTYEQYV.